The clone carrying this TCR beta chain has a single count. Germline is not matched at one junction end, which may reflect a read error. As originally analysed: Cell counts per sample came from amplifying reference gene primers. Repertoires were generated with immunoSEQ multiplex PCR, while TCRdb's copy carries only in-frame clones and drops some. The V and J calls and clone size come from that table; D and trimming were worked out from the DNA. Found here are about 330,000 clones, 85% of them singletons; the top ten hold roughly 7%. The sample belongs to a study of blood T cell repertoires in COVID-19. On the study more broadly: Samples representing acute and convalescent COVID-19 were sourced from the United States, Italy and Spain.

Germline V CDR1 and CDR2: SGHRS, YFSETQ. The CDR3 has 13 amino acids. V is TRBV5-1 and J is TRBJ1-5; weak D call: TRBD1 (6 bases). The sequencing sample was made of peripheral blood. This sequence originates from a human donor in a cohort sampled during active COVID-19. The CDR3 bases are TGCGCCAGCAGCGAGGACAGCACTCAGCCCCAGCATTTT. Encoded protein: CASSEDSTQPQHF.